The next 16 T cell receptor beta chains were all read from a single sample in a study of beta chain features in type 1 diabetes. Every isolated RNA sample was fully reverse transcribed, so sequencing captured expressed TCRB transcripts. Clones were read by immunoSEQ multiplex PCR, and TCRdb kept only the in-frame ones, dropping some. The sample lists 330,000 or so clones; roughly 21% were seen once. Sequencing was done on a sample of naive CD4+ T cells from blood. The source is a woman between 18 and 29 years old in good health.

Only one count was recorded for this clone. The gene calls are TRBV5-6 and TRBJ2-6; D possibly corresponds to TRBD1 (6 bases). Germline assignment: CDR1 SGHDT and CDR2 YYEEEE. The length of the CDR3 is 16 residues. Trimming stripped 3 bases from V and 1 base from J, with 11 bases between. CDR3 residues: CASSSPDRSGANVLTF. The CDR3 nucleotides read TGTGCCAGCAGCTCCCCCGACAGGTCTGGGGCCAACGTCCTGACTTTC.

The V gene is TRBV7-3, the J gene TRBJ2-2; 8 bases line up with TRBD2. Trimming at V came to 1 base and at J to 4 bases, leaving 2 bases not matched to a gene. Germline V gene data show CDR1 as SGHTA and CDR2 as FQGTGA. The CDR3 has 15 residues. DNA for the CDR3: TGTGCCAGCAGCTTAAACGGGGGGGCCACCGGGGAGCTGTTTTTT. It translates to CASSLNGGATGELFF.

This chain uses TRBV30 with TRBJ1-2, with 7 bases lining up with TRBD1. Per the germline V gene, CDR1 is GTSNPN and CDR2 is SVGIG (reference sequence). The V and J ends lost 3 bases and 4 bases, in that order; junction bases with no gene match: 5. This CDR3 has 13 residues. The CDR3 region is CAWRPDRVYGYTF. CDR3 nucleotides: TGTGCCTGGAGACCCGACAGGGTCTATGGCTACACCTTC.

This clone was seen more than once but under ten times. The rearrangement links TRBV7-3 to TRBJ2-5; a possible D gene is TRBD1 (6 bases). The CDR3 runs 13 residues. Germline CDR1 reads SGHTA; CDR2 reads FQGTGA. Trimming cost V 3 bases and J 4 bases, with 9 bases left between them. In nucleotides, the CDR3 is TGTGCCAGCAGCTTTACAGGGTTAGAGACCCAGTACTTC. It translates to CASSFTGLETQYF.

This clone turned up a few times. The V and J genes are TRBV14 and TRBJ1-1, with a tentative D call TRBD1 (5 bases). Trimming cost V 4 bases and J 1 base, with 7 bases left between them. The CDR3 runs 13 residues. From germline, CDR1 is SGHDN and CDR2 FVKESK. CDR3 sequence: CASSRQTNTEAFF. The CDR3 nucleotides are TGTGCCAGCAGCCGACAGACGAACACTGAAGCTTTCTTT.

The chain recombines TRBV9 with TRBJ2-7, with 8 bases lining up with TRBD2. The V segment lost 4 bases and the J segment 2 bases; nucleotides outside the gene matches: 8. Germline CDR1 reads SGDLS; CDR2 reads YYNGEE. This CDR3 is 15 amino acids long. The CDR3 here is CASSRSGSSAYEQYF. The DNA for the CDR3 is TGTGCCAGCAGCAGAAGCGGGAGTTCGGCCTACGAGCAGTACTTC.

The rearrangement uses TRBV5-4 and TRBJ2-7; 9 bases are a match to TRBD2. V dropped 4 bases and J dropped 0; count of bases not matched to a gene: 2. Looked up from germline, CDR1 is SGHNT and CDR2 is YYREEE (reference sequence). The CDR3 extends over 14 amino acids. CDR3 nucleotides: TGTGCCAGCAGCGATAGCGGGAGCTCCTACGAGCAGTACTTC. It is translated as CASSDSGSSYEQYF.

The chain carries TRBV19 and TRBJ1-2, with D possibly matching TRBD1 (5 bases). The CDR3 has 13 residues. The V end lost 4 bases, the J end lost 6 bases, and 12 bases lay between the germline ends. CDR1 is LNHDA, CDR2 SQIVND, per germline (reference sequence). In nucleotides, the CDR3 is TGTGCCAGTAGTAGCCGGACATCGCATGGCTACACCTTC. Translation: CASSSRTSHGYTF.

The chain couples TRBV6-5 to TRBJ2-2, with D perhaps matching TRBD1 (5 bases). CDR1 and CDR2 (germline): MNHEY, SVGAGI. This CDR3 comprises 15 residues. V was pared by 4 bases and J by 4 bases, with 13 bases between. The CDR3 region is CASSWVGQGTGELFF. DNA for the CDR3: TGTGCCAGCAGTTGGGTGGGGCAAGGCACCGGGGAGCTGTTTTTT.

The chain links TRBV7-9 to TRBJ2-7; D may be TRBD1 (6 bases). This CDR3 is 15 amino acids long. V shed 5 bases and J shed 2 bases, with 16 bases lying between them. CDR1 is SEHNR and CDR2 is FQNEAQ in the germline V gene (reference sequence). The CDR3 sequence: CASSLSSGTPYEQYF. The CDR3 nucleotides are TGTGCCAGCAGCCTCTCATCCGGGACACCCTACGAGCAGTACTTC.

CDR3 sequence (DNA): TGTGCCTGGAAGACAGGGTTGGGAAACACCATATATTTT. Residues: CAWKTGLGNTIYF. The chain is built from TRBV30 and TRBJ1-3; 7 bases fit TRBD1. This CDR3 spans 13 amino acids. Germline trimming cut 4 bases from V and 4 bases from J; bases unmatched to any gene: 4. From germline, CDR1 is GTSNPN and CDR2 SVGIG (reference sequence).

This clone showed up just a few times. The rearrangement links TRBV6-1 to TRBJ2-4, with D tentatively TRBD1 (6 bases). Germline lookup yields CDR1 MNHNS and CDR2 SASEGT. CDR3 length equals 13 residues. The V end lost 0 bases, the J end lost 10 bases, and 10 bases lay between the germline ends. DNA for the CDR3: TGTGCCAGCAGTGAAGCGATCAGGGGAATTCAGTACTTC. Its translation: CASSEAIRGIQYF.

V and J are TRBV5-1 and TRBJ2-3, with D unclear. This CDR3 has 13 amino acids. Per the germline V gene, CDR1 is SGHRS and CDR2 is YFSETQ. The germline V and J ends were trimmed by 4 bases and 3 bases, with 9 bases remaining between them. CDR3 in amino acids: CASSGPRTDTQYF. The CDR3 bases are TGCGCCAGCAGCGGCCCTAGGACAGATACGCAGTATTTT.

This clone was observed a handful of times. The gene calls are TRBV4-1 and TRBJ2-7, with 8 bases lining up with TRBD1. The CDR3 runs 18 residues. After removal of 4 bases from V and 4 bases from J, the junction contained 18 bases not matched to a gene. Per the germline V gene, CDR1 is MGHRA and CDR2 is YSYEKL. The CDR3: CASSRGADRGTRGYEQYF. The DNA of the CDR3 is TGCGCCAGCAGCCGAGGGGCTGACAGGGGAACTCGAGGGTACGAGCAGTACTTC.

The J gene is TRBJ1-1, the V gene TRBV30, with D hard to call. V lost 7 bases and J 0 bases, leaving 9 bases between the germline ends. CDR1 is GTSNPN, CDR2 SVGIG, per germline (reference sequence). This CDR3 has 12 amino acids. Here the CDR3 reads CALQPMNTEAFF. The CDR3 DNA reads TGTGCCTTACAGCCCATGAACACTGAAGCTTTCTTT.

This clone has more than one count but fewer than ten. The J gene is TRBJ2-5, the V gene TRBV5-4; 14 positions agree with TRBD2. Germline values: CDR1 SGHNT, CDR2 YYREEE (reference sequence). CDR3 length equals 15 residues. J was trimmed by 5 bases and V by 4 bases; bases with no gene match: 4. The CDR3 DNA sequence: TGTGCCAGCAGCCCGACTAGCGGGAGGGTGGAGACCCAGTACTTC. Amino acid sequence: CASSPTSGRVETQYF.